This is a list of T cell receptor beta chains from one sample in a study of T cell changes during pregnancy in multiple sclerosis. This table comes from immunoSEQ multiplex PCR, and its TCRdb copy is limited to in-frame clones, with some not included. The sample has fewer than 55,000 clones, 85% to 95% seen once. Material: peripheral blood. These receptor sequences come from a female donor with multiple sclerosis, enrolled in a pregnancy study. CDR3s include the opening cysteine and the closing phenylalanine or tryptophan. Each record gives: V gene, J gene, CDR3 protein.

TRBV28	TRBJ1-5	CASSFGTTWSQPQHF
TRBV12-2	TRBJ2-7	CASRLVSRLPIYEQYF
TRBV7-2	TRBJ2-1	CASSSRDRGEFEQFF
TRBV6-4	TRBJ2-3	CASSDSGGATDTQYF
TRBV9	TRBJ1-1	CASSAQRGGPTEAFF
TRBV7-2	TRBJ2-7	CASSLSGTSGSKQYF
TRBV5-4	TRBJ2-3	CASSPRGLSGRVTDTQYF
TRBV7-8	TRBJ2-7	CASSLSRVGEQYF
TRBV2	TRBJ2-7	CASSVSGSTYEQYF
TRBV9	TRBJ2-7	CASSVALTENSYEQYF
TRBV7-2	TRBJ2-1	CASSLVSGIRYNEQFF
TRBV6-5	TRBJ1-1	CASSRARYMNTEAFF
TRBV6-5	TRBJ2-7	CASSYSPSYYEQYF
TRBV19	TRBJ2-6	CASNPGSSGANVLTF
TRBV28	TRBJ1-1	CASSITGGASTEAFF
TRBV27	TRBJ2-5	CASSLVASGRALETQYF
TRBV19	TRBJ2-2	CASSTPGTGGGELFF
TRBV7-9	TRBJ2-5	CASSSWSRQETQYF
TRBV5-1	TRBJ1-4	CASSLGTGNEKLFF
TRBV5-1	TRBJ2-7	CASSLEGLAGEQYF
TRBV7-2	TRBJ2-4	CASSLRQGKAKNIQYF
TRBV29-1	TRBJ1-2	CSADRAGYTF
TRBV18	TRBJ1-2	CASSPPFDPGNYGYTF
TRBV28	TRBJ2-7	CASTSPHRGLYEQYF
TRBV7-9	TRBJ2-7	CASTMGQLGYEQYF
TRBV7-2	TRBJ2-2	CASSVDGNTGELFF
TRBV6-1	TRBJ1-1	CASSEVYGSEAFF
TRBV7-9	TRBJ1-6	CATQGSRNSPLHF